This TCR beta chain was obtained from a study of T cells after posttransplantation cyclophosphamide. The data were produced by immunoSEQ multiplex PCR, yet TCRdb's version contains in-frame clones alone and is incomplete. The table includes 20,000 to 30,000 clones, around 86% detected once. Study observations and caveats: Later blood repertoires were often dominated by clones from the donor CD8+ memory compartment. Recipient CMV seropositivity and CMV reactivation strongly tracked TRB clonality.

CDR3 length: 14 amino acids. Germline V gives CDR1 MNHEY, CDR2 SVGAGI. Trimming took off 6 bases at V and 4 bases at J, with 15 bases between the two ends. The count of this clone is one. As yet, its antigen is unknown. Sequencing was done on a sample of PBMCs. The source of this sequence is an older woman with a blood cancer, CMV-positive, and with a related stem cell donor. The gene calls are TRBV6-5 and TRBJ2-5; tentatively, D is TRBD2 (5 bases). In nucleotides, the CDR3 is TGTGCCAGCAGGGAAGAGGGAATTGGAGAGACCCAGTACTTC. Amino acids: CASREEGIGETQYF.